This T cell receptor (beta chain) was identified during a study of T cell responses to AZD1222 COVID-19 vaccine. Germline V gene lookup returns CDR1 LNHDA and CDR2 SQIVND (reference sequence). The CDR3 sequence is 14 residues long. This clone was seen only once. The antigen is unknown. The junction departs from germline at one end; a sequencing error may be responsible. The same CDR3 is also encoded by other DNA sequences in this sample. Study-level results: A mostly white British donor set with more females was recruited, and clonal diversity was possibly underestimated. Repertoires were sampled only after the peak T cell response.

Sequencing used immunoSEQ multiplex PCR; TCRdb keeps in-frame clones, though not all of them. The sample carries fewer than 120,000 clones, more than 90% recorded once. The genes are TRBV19 and TRBJ2-7; D is possibly TRBD1 (6 bases). The clonotype was recovered from an adult who received the AZD1222 COVID-19 vaccine. Sequences were derived from peripheral blood, sampled 28 days after the second AZD1222 dose. CDR3 in DNA: TGTGCCAGTAGTATAACACAGGGCTCCTATGAGCAGTACTTC. This sequence encodes CASSITQGSYEQYF.